The 28 T cell receptor beta chains below all came from one sample that was sequenced in a study of human T cells and chemical hapten exposure. A single record per CDR3 protein comes from TCRdb applying MiXCR to the RACE reads. The sample lists around 200,000 distinct CDR3 sequences, around a quarter occurring once. Time point indicated: patch test 3, about 24 weeks after DPC sensitization. Treatment here: therapeutic diphenylcyclopropenone sensitization with weekly scalp DPC. This specimen consisted of whole blood, obtained in connection with sensitization to the hapten diphenylcyclopropenone (DPC). These receptors were obtained from a woman aged 40 to 50 with alopecia areata. Some clones in this sample may be carry-over from other donors' samples.

This chain links TRBV7-6 with TRBJ2-3; 7 bases fit TRBD1. The germline V gene has CDR1 SGHVS and CDR2 FNYEAQ. This CDR3 region has 15 residues. The V gene end was trimmed by 1 base and the J gene end by 1 base; junction bases not matched to a gene: 2. CDR3 sequence reads: CASSLVGQGTDTQYF. The CDR3 bases are TGTGCCAGCAGCTTAGTCGGACAGGGCACAGATACGCAGTATTTT.

This chain joins TRBV29-1 and TRBJ1-1, with D unresolved. CDR3 length: 10 amino acids. The V end lost 6 bases, the J end lost 5 bases, and 7 bases lay between the germline ends. CDR1 is SQVTM, CDR2 ANQGSEA, per germline. The CDR3 is CSVEVTEAFF. CDR3 sequence (DNA): TGCAGCGTCGAGGTGACTGAAGCTTTCTTT.

The chain uses TRBV10-3 and TRBJ2-7; D remains ambiguous. Germline values: CDR1 ENHRY, CDR2 SYGVKD. The CDR3 length is 15 residues. Trimming pared 0 bases from V and 2 bases from J, leaving 11 bases between. CDR3 sequence: CAISESVMSAYEQYF. The CDR3 DNA reads as TGTGCCATCAGTGAGTCAGTCATGTCCGCCTACGAGCAGTACTTC.

The chain combines TRBV11-3 with TRBJ2-1; 7 bases align to TRBD2. The V and J ends lost 1 base and 9 bases, in that order; junction bases with no gene match: 9. Germline values: CDR1 SGHNT, CDR2 YENEEA. The CDR3 runs to 15 residues. CDR3 DNA: TGTGCCAGCAGCTTAGGGGGCGGGAGATTCGGTGAGCAGTTCTTC. This translates into CASSLGGGRFGEQFF.

The chain uses TRBV28 and TRBJ1-2; the D gene is possibly TRBD1 (6 bases). The germline V gene encodes CDR1 MDHEN and CDR2 SYDVKM. There are 11 residues in the CDR3. V gave up 3 bases and J gave up 12 bases, with 11 bases separating them. The CDR3 DNA sequence: TGTGCCAGCAGTTTGGGTGCAGGGGACACCTTC. Translating it yields CASSLGAGDTF.

J is TRBJ2-2 and V is TRBV6-2 or TRBV6-3; 8 bases are a match to TRBD2. The CDR3 consists of 18 residues. The germline CDR1 and CDR2 sequences are MNHEY and SVGEGT. Trimming cost V 6 bases and J 4 bases; bases outside gene matches: 16. CDR3 nucleotide sequence: TGTGCCAGCAGACCCCCCTCAGGCGGGGGGTGGGCCACCGGGGAGCTGTTTTTT. Protein sequence: CASRPPSGGGWATGELFF.

The chain joins TRBV15 to TRBJ2-1, with D perhaps matching TRBD1 or TRBD2 (6 bases each). The CDR3 length is 16 residues. Germline CDR1 is LNHNV and CDR2 is YYDKDF (reference sequence). The V gene lost 5 bases and the J gene lost 9 bases, with 23 bases spanning the gap. The CDR3 loop reads CATSRFGGLFFGEQFF. CDR3 sequence (DNA): TGTGCCACCAGCCGATTTGGGGGGCTCTTTTTTGGTGAGCAGTTCTTC.

This chain joins TRBV7-9 and TRBJ2-6, with D unresolved. CDR1 is SEHNR, CDR2 FQNEAQ, per germline (reference sequence). This CDR3 is 16 amino acids long. V gave up 10 bases and J gave up 0 bases, with 16 bases separating them. CDR3 sequence reads: CATPPPGISGANVLTF. DNA of the CDR3: TGTGCCACCCCCCCGCCTGGGATCTCTGGGGCCAACGTCCTGACTTTC.

The table lists this clonotype with a few counts. The chain links TRBV5-1 to TRBJ2-3; D is uncertain. Germline CDR1 SGHRS, CDR2 YFSETQ. V lost 0 bases to trimming and J lost 6 bases, with 11 bases between them. The CDR3 extends over 14 amino acids. The CDR3 spells CASSLAIPGDTQYF. Here the CDR3 DNA reads TGCGCCAGCAGCTTGGCCATCCCCGGGGATACGCAGTATTTT.

This clonotype was observed a handful of times. The rearrangement joins TRBV6-5 to TRBJ1-4; 9 bases line up with TRBD1. The CDR3 runs 14 residues. Germline loops: CDR1 MNHEY, CDR2 SVGAGI. The junction had 5 bases not matched to a gene; V was cut back by 6 bases and J by 6 bases. This CDR3 reads CASRNYRGHEKLFF. The CDR3 DNA reads TGTGCCAGCAGAAATTACAGGGGGCATGAAAAACTGTTTTTT.

The chain couples TRBV7-8 to TRBJ2-3; TRBD2 matches 8 bases. This CDR3 has 16 residues. CDR1 and CDR2 (germline): SGHVS, FQNEAQ. V lost 5 bases and J lost 6; bases outside the gene matches: 13. CDR3 DNA: TGTGCCAGCAGCCCCGGACTAGCAAGGGGACTGGATACGCAGTATTTT. As protein: CASSPGLARGLDTQYF.

In this sample, this clonotype turned up a few times. CDR3 loop: CASSSRLASTDTQYF. The CDR3 DNA follows: TGTGCCAGCAGCTCAAGACTAGCGAGCACAGATACGCAGTATTTT. The chain links TRBV7-9 to TRBJ2-3; 8 bases agree with TRBD2. Germline V gene lookup returns CDR1 SEHNR and CDR2 FQNEAQ (reference sequence). The length of the CDR3 is 15 residues. With V trimmed by 4 bases and J by 0 bases, 3 bases remained unmatched.

Only a few counts were recorded for this clonotype. The chain employs TRBV12-3 or TRBV12-4 and TRBJ2-1; 11 positions agree with TRBD2. The ends lost 5 bases at V and 0 bases at J; junction bases unmatched: 9. The CDR3 runs 18 residues. This chain's CDR3 is CASSPGLAALSSYNEQFF. CDR3 bases: TGTGCCAGCAGTCCGGGACTAGCGGCCCTTAGCTCCTACAATGAGCAGTTCTTC.

The J gene is TRBJ1-2, the V gene TRBV9; maybe TRBD1 (6 bases). Germline values: CDR1 SGDLS, CDR2 YYNGEE. This CDR3 is built from 15 residues. Trimming stripped 0 bases from V and 4 bases from J, with 13 bases between. The CDR3 spells CASSVAAGAAYGYTF. The CDR3 DNA follows: TGTGCCAGCAGCGTAGCGGCAGGGGCTGCCTATGGCTACACCTTC. The variable domain in full, with the rest retrieved from reference TRBV9 and TRBJ1-2, is DSGVTQTPKHLITATGQRVTLRCSPRSGDLSVYWYQQSLDQGLQFLIQYYNGEERAKGNILERFSAQQFPDLHSELNLSSLELGDSALYFCASSVAAGAAYGYTFGSGTRLTVV.

This clonotype was recorded a few times. The chain combines TRBV7-8 with TRBJ2-7; D is uncertain. The CDR3 loop spans 14 amino acids. The V end was cut by 5 bases, the J end by 4 bases, with 15 bases between. Germline V gives CDR1 SGHVS, CDR2 FQNEAQ. The CDR3 is CASSLVDDLYEQYF. DNA of the CDR3: TGTGCCAGCAGCCTGGTCGACGACTTATACGAGCAGTACTTC.

The J gene is TRBJ1-2, the V gene TRBV20-1; no definite D call. Germline CDR1 and CDR2: DFQATT and SNEGSKA (reference sequence). V was trimmed by 6 bases and J by 0 bases, leaving 8 bases between them. The CDR3 is made up of 12 amino acids. The CDR3 DNA is TGCAGTGCCGACAACACTAACTATGGCTACACCTTC. Translating it yields CSADNTNYGYTF.

V and J are TRBV7-9 and TRBJ2-3; D is unclear. V shed 1 base and J shed 4 bases, with 9 bases lying between them. This CDR3 has 14 residues. CDR1 and CDR2 from the germline V gene are SEHNR and FQNEAQ (reference sequence). DNA of the CDR3: TGTGCCAGCAGCTTAGGCTTTCAGGCAGATACGCAGTATTTT. It codes for CASSLGFQADTQYF. Full variable domain (remainder filled in from reference TRBV7-9 and TRBJ2-3): DTGVSQNPRHKITKRGQNVTFRCDPISEHNRLYWYRQTLGQGPEFLTYFQNEAQLEKSRLLSDRFSAERPKGSFSTLEIQRTEQGDSAMYLCASSLGFQADTQYFGPGTRLTVL.

V gene TRBV29-1 combines with J gene TRBJ2-1, with D possibly matching TRBD2 (7 bases). The CDR3 extends over 14 amino acids. V dropped 6 bases and J dropped 7 bases, with 19 bases sitting between them. CDR1 and CDR2 (germline): SQVTM, ANQGSEA. CDR3 nucleotides: TGCAGCGTAGATACCAAGGGGGGGGGTAATGAGCAGTTCTTC. Translating it yields CSVDTKGGGNEQFF.

This clonotype was seen ten or more times. J is TRBJ1-1 and V is TRBV30; D remains unclear. The germline V gene encodes CDR1 GTSNPN and CDR2 SVGIG (reference sequence). Trimming cost V 2 bases and J 0 bases, with 4 bases left between them. The CDR3 covers 12 residues. The CDR3 region is CAWSHMNTEAFF. The CDR3 DNA reads as TGTGCCTGGAGTCATATGAACACTGAAGCTTTCTTT.

This clonotype appeared a few times. The J gene is TRBJ2-3, the V gene TRBV4-1; D not certain. Germline V lookup: CDR1 MGHRA, CDR2 YSYEKL. V was trimmed by 2 bases and J by 4 bases, leaving 7 bases between them. This CDR3 is built from 13 residues. The CDR3 loop reads CASSQSIADTQYF. The CDR3 nucleotides are TGCGCCAGCAGCCAATCAATAGCAGATACGCAGTATTTT.

CDR3 in DNA: TGTGCCAGCAGCGGACAGGGCCTGAACACTGAAGCTTTCTTT. Amino acids: CASSGQGLNTEAFF. The V call is TRBV12-3 or TRBV12-4, the J call TRBJ1-1; 8 nucleotides match TRBD1. The CDR3 is made up of 14 amino acids. The junction had 3 bases not matched to a gene; V was cut back by 6 bases and J by 0 bases.

This chain connects TRBV28 to TRBJ2-7; tentatively, D is TRBD1 (6 bases). The CDR3 runs 12 residues. CDR1 is MDHEN, CDR2 SYDVKM, per germline. V shed 3 bases and J shed 6 bases, with 9 bases lying between them. CDR3: CASSFPGAEQYF. CDR3 DNA: TGTGCCAGCAGTTTTCCAGGGGCCGAGCAGTACTTC.

This chain uses TRBV5-1 with TRBJ2-2; D gene unclear. The CDR3 loop spans 12 amino acids. V was trimmed by 0 bases and J by 8 bases, leaving 5 bases between them. Looked up from germline, CDR1 is SGHRS and CDR2 is YFSETQ. Here the CDR3 reads CASSLAGGELFF. The CDR3 DNA is TGCGCCAGCAGCTTGGCAGGAGGGGAGCTGTTTTTT.

This clonotype was seen only a few times. CDR3 sequence reads: CASSPGLAGRDTQYF. CDR3 nucleotides: TGTGCCAGCAGCCCGGGACTAGCGGGACGAGATACGCAGTATTTT. The V gene is TRBV6-2 or TRBV6-3, the J gene TRBJ2-3; 13 bases agree with TRBD2. The CDR3 spans 15 residues. Germline CDR1 is MNHEY and CDR2 is SVGEGT. The ends lost 6 bases at V and 5 bases at J; junction bases unmatched: 5.

The rearrangement joins TRBV12-3 or TRBV12-4 to TRBJ2-5; TRBD2 aligns across 7 bases. The CDR3 runs to 15 residues. Unmatched junction bases numbered 12, after V lost 6 bases and J lost 5 bases. The CDR3 DNA follows: TGTGCCAGCAGCTTTTACGGCGGGAGTGGGGAGACCCAGTACTTC. It codes for CASSFYGGSGETQYF.

This clonotype has only a few counts. V usage is TRBV6-2 or TRBV6-3 and J usage is TRBJ1-2; D unresolved. This CDR3 contains 12 residues. The ends were cut back, 2 bases at V and 7 bases at J, with 8 bases in the middle. In germline, CDR1 is MNHEY, CDR2 SVGEGT. This chain's CDR3 is CASSYGRSGYTF. The CDR3 coding sequence is TGTGCCAGCAGTTACGGCAGGTCTGGCTACACCTTC.

The chain joins TRBV5-1 to TRBJ2-3, with D possibly matching TRBD1 (5 bases). The CDR3 has 22 residues. The germline V gene encodes CDR1 SGHRS and CDR2 YFSETQ. V lost 0 bases and J lost 0, with 29 bases in between. CDR3 sequence reads: CASSLGISTEATSAVSTDTQYF. The CDR3 DNA follows: TGCGCCAGCAGCTTGGGAATATCGACAGAGGCGACTTCCGCGGTTAGCACAGATACGCAGTATTTT.

V and J are TRBV7-3 and TRBJ1-3; D gene uncertain. In germline, CDR1 is SGHTA, CDR2 FQGTGA. The CDR3 contains 14 residues. Trimming stripped 4 bases from V and 2 bases from J, with 9 bases between. This chain's CDR3 is CASSSSGTGNTIYF. DNA for the CDR3: TGTGCCAGCAGCTCATCCGGGACTGGAAACACCATATATTTT. Full variable domain (rest looked up from reference TRBV7-3 and TRBJ1-3): GAGVSQTPSNKVTEKGKYVELRCDPISGHTALYWYRQSLGQGPEFLIYFQGTGAADDSGLPNDRFFAVRPEGSVSTLKIQRTERGDSAVYLCASSSSGTGNTIYFGEGSWLTVV.